These 14 T cell receptor beta chains originate from one sample sequenced in a study of T cells in Graves' hyperthyroidism and ophthalmopathy. Amplified regions were TCR beta CDR3 sequences from RNA transcripts. During a first-round RT-PCR of the TCR CDR3, the HTBI primer set was used. TCRdb ran MiXCR on the multiplex PCR reads and lists one entry per CDR3 protein. Seen here are about 640,000 distinct CDR3 sequences, 14% observed once, and the top ten hold 12%. The source material was blood. The receptors were gathered from a woman aged 50 to 60 with Graves' ophthalmopathy.

The chain joins TRBV6-2 or TRBV6-3 to TRBJ2-7; the D gene is possibly TRBD2 (6 bases). The germline V and J ends were trimmed by 4 bases and 0 bases, with 13 bases remaining between them. Germline lookup yields CDR1 MNHEY and CDR2 SVGEGT. The CDR3 consists of 15 residues. Here the CDR3 reads CASSFRRLDSYEQYF. In DNA, the CDR3 is TGTGCCAGCAGTTTCCGCCGACTAGACTCCTACGAGCAGTACTTC.

This chain connects TRBV30 to TRBJ2-2; no clear D. With 2 bases removed from V and 7 bases from J, the gap between germline ends came to 17 bases. The CDR3 is made up of 15 amino acids. Germline lookup yields CDR1 GTSNPN and CDR2 SVGIG (reference sequence). The DNA of the CDR3 is TGTGCCTGGAGTTTTTCAATTGTGAGCGACGGGGAGCTGTTTTTT. Translated, it gives CAWSFSIVSDGELFF. Combining the CDR3 with reference TRBV30 and TRBJ2-2 gives the whole variable domain SQTIHQWPATLVQPVGSPLSLECTVEGTSNPNLYWYRQAAGRGLQLLFYSVGIGQISSEVPQNLSASRPQDRQFILSSKKLLLSDSGFYLCAWSFSIVSDGELFFGEGSRLTVL.

This chain connects TRBV6-1 to TRBJ1-5, with D tentatively TRBD1 (5 bases). Germline assignment: CDR1 MNHNS and CDR2 SASEGT. This CDR3 has 13 amino acids. With 7 bases removed from V and 6 bases from J, the gap between germline ends came to 13 bases. The CDR3: CASKLERGQPQHF. The CDR3 nucleotides are TGTGCCAGCAAGTTAGAAAGGGGTCAGCCCCAGCATTTT.

Of note for this clonotype: A read error may produce the germline difference seen at one junction end. The J gene is TRBJ1-1, the V gene TRBV29-1, with 8 bases matching TRBD1. This CDR3 is 12 amino acids long. The V gene's germline CDR1 is SQVTM and CDR2 ANQGSEA. The CDR3 bases are TGCAGCGCTGAAGGACAGGGCCCGCAGGCTTTCTTT. It is translated as CSAEGQGPQAFF.

The V gene is TRBV20-1, the J gene TRBJ2-3, with D hard to call. Trimming stripped 5 bases from V and 4 bases from J, with 19 bases between. The CDR3 runs 15 residues. Per the germline V gene, CDR1 is DFQATT and CDR2 is SNEGSKA (reference sequence). The CDR3 DNA follows: TGCAGTGCTGCCCGGGTGCCTCTAAGGCCAGATACGCAGTATTTT. As protein: CSAARVPLRPDTQYF.

This clonotype has a count of ten or more. The V and J genes are TRBV12-3 or TRBV12-4 and TRBJ2-1; D remains unclear. The CDR3 sequence is 13 residues long. Trimming stripped 6 bases from V and 6 bases from J, with 12 bases between. The CDR3 nucleotides read TGTGCCAGCAGGCCAATGGTGTCCAATGAGCAGTTCTTC. Its protein is CASRPMVSNEQFF.

With regard to this clonotype: One base away lies a much larger clone, so this may be a sequencing read error. The chain has TRBV6-2 or TRBV6-3 and TRBJ2-2; 7 nucleotides align to TRBD1. The CDR3 contains 15 residues. V gave up 6 bases and J gave up 4 bases; unmatched junction bases: 8. CDR1 and CDR2 from the germline V gene are MNHEY and SVGEGT. The CDR3 DNA is TGTGCCAGCAGCATCGACAGGGCGAGCACCGGGGAGCTGTTTTTT. Encoded protein: CASSIDRASTGELFF.

The rearrangement joins TRBV27 to TRBJ1-6, with D unresolved. CDR1 is MNHEY, CDR2 SMNVEV, per germline (reference sequence). The V and J ends lost 5 bases and 4 bases respectively, with 3 bases between them. The CDR3 contains 12 residues. CDR3 in DNA: TGTGCCAGCAGTGATTATAATTCACCCCTCCACTTT. This gives the protein CASSDYNSPLHF.

The V and J genes are TRBV20-1 and TRBJ1-5; 9 nucleotides agree with TRBD1. CDR1 is DFQATT and CDR2 is SNEGSKA in the germline V gene (reference sequence). J was trimmed by 1 base and V by 5 bases; bases with no gene match: 6. The CDR3 is 15 amino acids. The chain's CDR3 is CSAQYDRGSNQPQHF. DNA of the CDR3: TGCAGTGCTCAGTATGACAGGGGGAGCAATCAGCCCCAGCATTTT.

This clonotype has ten or more counts. The V gene is TRBV19, the J gene TRBJ2-5, with 11 nucleotides matching TRBD1. After removal of 9 bases from V and 4 bases from J, the junction contained 7 bases not matched to a gene. The CDR3 runs 14 residues. Germline CDR1 reads LNHDA; CDR2 reads SQIVND (reference sequence). Here the CDR3 DNA reads TGTGCCAGCACCGGACAGGGGGCGGGAGAGACCCAGTACTTC. Its protein is CASTGQGAGETQYF.

This clonotype showed up just a few times. The chain joins TRBV13 to TRBJ1-1; weak D call: TRBD1 (6 bases). CDR3 length: 17 amino acids. Germline-derived CDR1 and CDR2 are PRHDT and FYEKMQ (reference sequence). V gave up 1 base and J gave up 2 bases, with 17 bases separating them. The CDR3 loop reads CASSLVLAGALNTEAFF. CDR3 DNA: TGTGCCAGCAGCTTAGTTTTGGCGGGGGCCCTCAACACTGAAGCTTTCTTT.

This clonotype was counted at least ten times. The chain is built from TRBV5-1 and TRBJ2-2, with 8 bases that match TRBD1. This CDR3 comprises 16 residues. V shed 3 bases and J 1 base; nucleotides not matched to a gene: 5. Germline V gene data show CDR1 as SGHRS and CDR2 as YFSETQ. The CDR3 DNA reads TGCGCCAGCAGCTGGTCCGGACAGGGGAACACCGGGGAGCTGTTTTTT. Translation: CASSWSGQGNTGELFF.

In this sample, this clonotype turned up many times. This sequence joins TRBV9 and TRBJ2-1; 14 positions match TRBD2. J gave up 7 bases and V 0 bases, and 9 bases lay outside the gene matches. Germline V gives CDR1 SGDLS, CDR2 YYNGEE. The CDR3 is 18 residues long. CDR3 in amino acids: CASSVGAGLAGVVNEQFF. DNA for the CDR3: TGTGCCAGCAGCGTAGGAGCGGGACTAGCGGGAGTTGTGAATGAGCAGTTCTTC.

This clonotype has a count of ten or more. This chain joins TRBV5-6 and TRBJ1-1; no clear D gene. The CDR3 consists of 13 residues. Trimming pared 0 bases from V and 4 bases from J, leaving 7 bases between. CDR1 and CDR2 (germline): SGHDT, YYEEEE. The DNA for the CDR3 is TGTGCCAGCAGCTTGGGGTCGGGCACTGAAGCTTTCTTT. It translates to CASSLGSGTEAFF.